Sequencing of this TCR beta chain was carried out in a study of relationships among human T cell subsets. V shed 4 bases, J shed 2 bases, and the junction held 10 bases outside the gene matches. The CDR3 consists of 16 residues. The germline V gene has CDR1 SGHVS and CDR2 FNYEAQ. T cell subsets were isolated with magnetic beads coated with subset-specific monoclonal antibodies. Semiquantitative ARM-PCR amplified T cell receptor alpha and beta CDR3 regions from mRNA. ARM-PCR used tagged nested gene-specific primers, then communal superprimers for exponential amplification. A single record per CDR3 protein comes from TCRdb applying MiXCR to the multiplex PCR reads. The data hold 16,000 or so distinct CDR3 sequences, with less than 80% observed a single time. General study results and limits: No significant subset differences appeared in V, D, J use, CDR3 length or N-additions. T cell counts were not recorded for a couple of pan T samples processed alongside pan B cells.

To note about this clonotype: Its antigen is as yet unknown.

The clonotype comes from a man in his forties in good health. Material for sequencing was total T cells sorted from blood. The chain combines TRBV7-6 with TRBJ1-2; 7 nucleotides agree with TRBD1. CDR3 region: CASSSDGATGNYGYTF. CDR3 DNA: TGTGCCAGCAGCTCCGACGGGGCGACAGGGAACTATGGCTACACCTTC.